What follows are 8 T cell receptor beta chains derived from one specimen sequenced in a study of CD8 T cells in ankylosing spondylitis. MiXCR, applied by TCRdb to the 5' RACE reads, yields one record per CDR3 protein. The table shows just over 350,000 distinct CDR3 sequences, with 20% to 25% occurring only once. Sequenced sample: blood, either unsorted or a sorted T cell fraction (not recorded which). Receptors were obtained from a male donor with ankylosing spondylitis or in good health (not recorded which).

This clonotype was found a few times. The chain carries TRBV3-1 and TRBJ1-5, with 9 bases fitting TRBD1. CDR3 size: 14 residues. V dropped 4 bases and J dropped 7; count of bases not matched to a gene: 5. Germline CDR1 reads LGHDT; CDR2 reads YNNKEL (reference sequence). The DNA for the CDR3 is TGTGCCAGCAGCCGACAGGGGGTGAGCCAGCCCCAGCATTTT. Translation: CASSRQGVSQPQHF.

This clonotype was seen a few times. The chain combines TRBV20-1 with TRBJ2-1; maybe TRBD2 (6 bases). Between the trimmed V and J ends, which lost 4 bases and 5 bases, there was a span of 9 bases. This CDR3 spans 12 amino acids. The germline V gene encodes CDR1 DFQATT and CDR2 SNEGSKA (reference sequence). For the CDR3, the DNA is TGCAGTGCTACCGGGACTCACAATGAGCAGTTCTTC. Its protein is CSATGTHNEQFF.

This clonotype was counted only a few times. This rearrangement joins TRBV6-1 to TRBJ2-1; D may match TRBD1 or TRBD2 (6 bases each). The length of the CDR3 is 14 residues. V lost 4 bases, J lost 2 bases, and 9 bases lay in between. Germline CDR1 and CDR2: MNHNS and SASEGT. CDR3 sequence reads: CASSAGDTYNEQFF. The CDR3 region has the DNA TGTGCCAGCAGTGCGGGGGACACCTACAATGAGCAGTTCTTC.

The CDR3 DNA sequence: TGTGCCAGCAGTTTCCGTTTGGCTGGAGGCTATGGCTACACCTTC. Protein sequence: CASSFRLAGGYGYTF. The chain couples TRBV12-3 or TRBV12-4 to TRBJ1-2; D is uncertain. Trimming pared 3 bases from V and 4 bases from J, leaving 15 bases between. This CDR3 spans 15 amino acids.

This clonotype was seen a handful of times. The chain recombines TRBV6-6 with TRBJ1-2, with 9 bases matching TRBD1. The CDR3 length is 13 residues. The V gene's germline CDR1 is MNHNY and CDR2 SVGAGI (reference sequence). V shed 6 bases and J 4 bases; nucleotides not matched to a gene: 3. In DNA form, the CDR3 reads TGTGCCAGCAGGACGACAGGGGGCTATGGCTACACCTTC. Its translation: CASRTTGGYGYTF.

The chain's CDR3 is CASVRGSSSGNTIYF. CDR3 DNA: TGTGCCAGCGTCAGGGGATCGTCCTCTGGAAACACCATATATTTT. The chain uses TRBV18 and TRBJ1-3, with a tentative D call TRBD1 (6 bases). Trimming removed 8 bases at V and 0 bases at J, with 14 bases between. Germline V CDR1 and CDR2: KGHSH, LQKENI. This CDR3 comprises 15 residues.

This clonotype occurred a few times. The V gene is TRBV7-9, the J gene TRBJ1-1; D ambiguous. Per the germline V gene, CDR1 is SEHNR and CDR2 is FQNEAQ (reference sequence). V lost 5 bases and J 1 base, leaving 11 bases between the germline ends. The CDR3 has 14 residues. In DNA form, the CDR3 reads TGTGCCAGCAGCCACCTCGCCGAGAACACTGAAGCTTTCTTT. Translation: CASSHLAENTEAFF.

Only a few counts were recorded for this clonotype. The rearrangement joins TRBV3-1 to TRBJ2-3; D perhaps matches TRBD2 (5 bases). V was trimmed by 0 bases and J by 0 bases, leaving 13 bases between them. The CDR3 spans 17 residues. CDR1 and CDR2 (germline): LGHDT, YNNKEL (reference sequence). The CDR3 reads CASSQEWSSPSTDTQYF. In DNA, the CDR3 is TGTGCCAGCAGCCAAGAATGGTCTAGCCCCAGCACAGATACGCAGTATTTT.